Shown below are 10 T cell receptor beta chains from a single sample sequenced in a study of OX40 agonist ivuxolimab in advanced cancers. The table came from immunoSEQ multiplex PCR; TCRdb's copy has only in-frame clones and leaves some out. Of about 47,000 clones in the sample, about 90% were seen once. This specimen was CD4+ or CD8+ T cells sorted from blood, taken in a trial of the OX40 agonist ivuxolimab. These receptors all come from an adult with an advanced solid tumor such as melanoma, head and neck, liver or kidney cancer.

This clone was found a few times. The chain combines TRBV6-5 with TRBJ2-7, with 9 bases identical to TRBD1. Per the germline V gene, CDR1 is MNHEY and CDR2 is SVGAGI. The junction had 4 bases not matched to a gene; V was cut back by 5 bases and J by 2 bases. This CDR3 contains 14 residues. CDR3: CASSRTGEAYEQYF. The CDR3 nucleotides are TGTGCCAGCAGTAGGACAGGGGAGGCCTACGAGCAGTACTTC.

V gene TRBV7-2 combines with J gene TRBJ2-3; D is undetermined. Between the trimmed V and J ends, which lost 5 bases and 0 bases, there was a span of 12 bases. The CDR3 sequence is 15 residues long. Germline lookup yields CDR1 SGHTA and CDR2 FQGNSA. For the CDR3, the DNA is TGTGCCAGCAGCCCCCGCCCCTCGAGCACAGATACGCAGTATTTT. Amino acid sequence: CASSPRPSSTDTQYF. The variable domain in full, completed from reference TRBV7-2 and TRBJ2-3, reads GAGVSQSPSNKVTEKGKDVELRCDPISGHTALYWYRQSLGQGLEFLIYFQGNSAPDKSGLPSDRFSAERTGGSVSTLTIQRTQQEDSAVYLCASSPRPSSTDTQYFGPGTRLTVL.

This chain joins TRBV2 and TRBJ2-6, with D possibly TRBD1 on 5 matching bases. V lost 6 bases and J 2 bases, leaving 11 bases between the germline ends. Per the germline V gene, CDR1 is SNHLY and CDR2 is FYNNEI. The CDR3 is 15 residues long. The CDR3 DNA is TGTGCCAGCAGCCGAGACAGCGCTGGGGCCAACGTCCTGACTTTC. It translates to CASSRDSAGANVLTF.

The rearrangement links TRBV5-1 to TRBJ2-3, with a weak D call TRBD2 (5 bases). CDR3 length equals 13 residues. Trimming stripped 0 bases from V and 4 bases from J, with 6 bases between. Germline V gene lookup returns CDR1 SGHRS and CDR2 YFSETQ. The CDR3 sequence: CASSLGAADTQYF. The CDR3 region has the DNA TGCGCCAGCAGCTTGGGAGCGGCAGATACGCAGTATTTT.

CDR3 region: CAIKGQGSSGNTIYF. The CDR3 DNA reads TGTGCCATCAAGGGACAGGGAAGCTCTGGAAACACCATATATTTT. The chain employs TRBV10-3 and TRBJ1-3; 9 bases agree with TRBD1. This CDR3 has 15 residues. Trimming took 7 bases from V and 0 from J; bases not matched to a gene: 4. Per germline, CDR1 ENHRY and CDR2 SYGVKD.

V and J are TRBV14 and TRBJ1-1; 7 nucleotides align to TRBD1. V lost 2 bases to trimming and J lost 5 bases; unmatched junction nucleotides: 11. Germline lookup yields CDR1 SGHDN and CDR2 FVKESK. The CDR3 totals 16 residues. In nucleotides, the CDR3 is TGTGCCAGCAGCCAACGATTCCGACAGGGAGCAACTGAAGCTTTCTTT. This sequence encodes CASSQRFRQGATEAFF. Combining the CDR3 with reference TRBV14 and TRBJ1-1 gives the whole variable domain EAGVTQFPSHSVIEKGQTVTLRCDPISGHDNLYWYRRVMGKEIKFLLHFVKESKQDESGMPNNRFLAERTGGTYSTLKVQPAELEDSGVYFCASSQRFRQGATEAFFGQGTRLTVV.

The CDR3 coding sequence is TGTGCCAGCTCACCTCGGGACAGATCAACCTACGAGCAGTACTTC. Amino acids: CASSPRDRSTYEQYF. The chain combines TRBV18 with TRBJ2-7, with 7 bases fitting TRBD1. This CDR3 is 15 amino acids long. The ends lost 3 bases at V and 2 bases at J; junction bases unmatched: 7. Germline CDR1 reads KGHSH; CDR2 reads LQKENI.

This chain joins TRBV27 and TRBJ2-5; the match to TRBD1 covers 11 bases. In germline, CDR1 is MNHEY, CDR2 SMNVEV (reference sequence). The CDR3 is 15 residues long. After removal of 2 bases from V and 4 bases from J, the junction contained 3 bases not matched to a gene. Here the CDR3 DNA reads TGTGCCAGCAGTTTAAGGACAGGGGGCACAGAGACCCAGTACTTC. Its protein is CASSLRTGGTETQYF.

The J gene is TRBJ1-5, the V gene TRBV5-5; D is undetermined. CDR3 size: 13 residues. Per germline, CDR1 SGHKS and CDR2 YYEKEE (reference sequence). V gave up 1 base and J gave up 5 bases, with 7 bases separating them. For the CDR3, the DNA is TGTGCCAGCAGCTTGTGGAGGGATCAGCCCCAGCATTTT. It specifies CASSLWRDQPQHF.

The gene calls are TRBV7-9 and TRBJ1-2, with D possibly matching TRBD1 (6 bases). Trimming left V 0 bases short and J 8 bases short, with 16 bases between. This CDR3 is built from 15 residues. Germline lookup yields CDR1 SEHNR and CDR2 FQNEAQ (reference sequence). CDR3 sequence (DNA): TGTGCCAGCAGCTTAGCCAGGGGCCCACGTCGGGGCTACACCTTC. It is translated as CASSLARGPRRGYTF.